This T cell receptor (beta chain) comes out of a study of spatial heterogeneity in lung cancer. Overall study: Fewer alpha-chain than beta-chain sequences were consistently detected. Overall study findings and caveats: Ubiquitous expanded tumor TCRs appeared in blood more at resection than follow-up.

The CDR3 is 14 amino acids. V gave up 1 base and J gave up 9 bases; unmatched junction bases: 7. Germline CDR1 and CDR2: SGHTA and FQGNSA. TCRdb processed the 5' RACE reads anew with MiXCR; each CDR3 protein has one entry. The sample includes tens of thousands of distinct CDR3 sequences, roughly 7.4% of them seen just once. This clonotype was recorded many times. The antigen remains undetermined. Time point specified: blood at routine non-recurrence follow-up after resection. Researchers sequenced whole RNA taken from tumor, nontumor lung or frozen PBMC without sorting. The V and J genes are TRBV7-2 and TRBJ2-5, with 8 bases identical to TRBD2. The starting material was PBMCs, obtained at follow-up. This sequence was found in a female donor with early-stage non-small cell lung cancer. The CDR3 nucleotides read TGTGCCAGCAGCTTAGAAGAGGGGACTAGGGCCCAGTACTTC. Residues: CASSLEEGTRAQYF.